This is a list of T cell receptor beta chains from one sample in a study of blood T cells in healthy people across ages. TCRdb passed the 5' RACE reads through MiXCR, listing each CDR3 protein once. The sample holds around 1.7 million distinct CDR3 sequences, about 28% seen once. Sequenced material: blood. The receptors were sampled from a woman in her twenties or thirties in good health. The CDR3 runs from the conserved cysteine through the conserved F or W. D genes are given only for firm matches. The listing skips clone size in some rows; elsewhere it reads once, few, many or a size class.

J | size | V | D | CDR3 | DNA
TRBJ2-1 | . | TRBV18 | TRBD2 | CASSPIRGGNNEQFF | TGTGCCAGCTCACCAATCCGGGGGGGGAACAATGAGCAGTTCTTC
TRBJ2-2 | few | TRBV12-3/TRBV12-4 | . | CASKGAGELFF | TGTGCCAGCAAGGGGGCCGGGGAGCTGTTTTTT
TRBJ2-4 | few | TRBV3-1 | . | CASSQKGSNIQYF | TGTGCCAGCAGCCAAAAAGGTTCTAACATTCAGTACTTC
TRBJ2-1 | many | TRBV5-1 | TRBD2 | CASILAGGGPYNEQFF | TGCGCCAGCATACTCGCCGGGGGGGGCCCGTACAATGAGCAGTTCTTC
TRBJ2-1 | few | TRBV28 | . | CASSSPGCHTYNEQFF | TGTGCCAGCAGTTCGCCGGGATGTCATACTTACAATGAGCAGTTCTTC
TRBJ1-6 | . | TRBV5-1 | . | CASSFEGRSPLHF | TGCGCCAGCAGCTTTGAAGGGAGGTCACCCCTCCACTTT
TRBJ2-2 | . | TRBV5-1 | . | CASSLDWGGTGELFF | TGCGCCAGCAGCTTGGATTGGGGCGGAACCGGGGAGCTGTTTTTT
TRBJ2-1 | . | TRBV3-1 | . | CAISQEAGGYNEQFF | TGTGCCATCAGCCAAGAGGCGGGCGGATACAATGAGCAGTTCTTC
TRBJ1-2 | . | TRBV12-3/TRBV12-4 | . | CASSSQRLAAPSGYTF | TGTGCCAGCAGTTCCCAACGTTTGGCCGCCCCTAGTGGCTACACCTTC
TRBJ2-7 | . | TRBV28 | . | CTSTNIGDEQYF | TGTACCAGCACAAATATAGGGGACGAGCAGTACTTC
TRBJ1-6 | . | TRBV28 | . | CASSLSIQAPSPLHF | TGTGCCAGCAGTTTATCTATCCAGGCCCCTTCACCCCTCCACTTT
TRBJ2-7 | once | TRBV20-1 | TRBD2 | CSVRISGRAGEQYF | TGCAGTGTTAGGATTAGCGGGAGGGCCGGGGAGCAGTACTTC
TRBJ2-5 | . | TRBV6-2/TRBV6-3 | TRBD2 | CASSYPGLAGEQETQYF | TGTGCCAGCAGTTACCCAGGACTAGCGGGAGAGCAAGAGACCCAGTACTTC
TRBJ2-4 | . | TRBV20-1 | . | CSASVSYNEQYF | TGCAGTGCTAGCGTATCCTACAATGAGCAGTACTTC
TRBJ2-1 | . | TRBV12-3/TRBV12-4 | TRBD2 | CASSVPGGFNNGQFF | TGTGCCAGCAGCGTCCCGGGGGGGTTCAACAATGGGCAGTTCTTC
TRBJ1-2 | many | TRBV29-1 | . | CSVEDDPITYGYTF | TGCAGCGTTGAAGATGACCCCATTACCTATGGCTACACCTTC
TRBJ2-1 | . | TRBV7-9 | TRBD1 | CASSPPGQGDNEQFF | TGTGCCAGCAGTCCACCGGGACAGGGGGACAATGAGCAGTTCTTC
TRBJ1-6 | . | TRBV25-1 | . | CASSDNRDGNSPLHF | TGTGCCAGCAGTGACAATCGGGATGGGAATTCACCCCTCCACTTT
TRBJ1-1 | . | TRBV20-1 | . | CSARGGGDLNTEAFF | TGCAGTGCTAGAGGGGGTGGGGATTTGAACACTGAAGCTTTCTTT
TRBJ1-5 | few | TRBV20-1 | . | CSATDGSNQPQHF | TGCAGTGCTACCGACGGGAGCAATCAGCCCCAGCATTTT
TRBJ2-2 | . | TRBV5-1 | . | CASRPSEAGELFF | TGCGCCAGCAGGCCTAGCGAGGCCGGGGAGCTGTTTTTT
TRBJ2-4 | few | TRBV2 | . | CASSEVVSKNIQYF | TGTGCCAGCAGTGAGGTAGTTTCCAAAAACATTCAGTACTTC
TRBJ2-5 | . | TRBV7-2 | TRBD2 | CASSSQRGGQETQYF | TGTGCCAGCAGCTCCCAGCGGGGGGGTCAAGAGACCCAGTACTTC
TRBJ2-7 | . | TRBV12-3/TRBV12-4 | TRBD2 | CASSGGLVGNEQYF | TGTGCCAGCAGTGGAGGACTAGTGGGCAATGAGCAGTACTTC
TRBJ1-5 | few | TRBV28 | . | CASSLLAVGNQPQHF | TGTGCCAGCAGTTTGTTAGCTGTTGGCAATCAGCCCCAGCATTTT
TRBJ1-6 | once | TRBV3-1 | TRBD1 | CASSPDRDSSPLHF | TGTGCCAGCAGCCCCGACAGGGACAGTTCACCCCTCCACTTT
TRBJ1-5 | few | TRBV12-3/TRBV12-4 | . | CASSFAGVGQPQHF | TGTGCCAGCAGTTTCGCAGGGGTAGGTCAGCCCCAGCATTTT
TRBJ2-1 | . | TRBV5-3 | TRBD2 | CARSLNRLAGEETQFF | TGTGCCAGAAGCTTGAATCGGCTGGCGGGGGAAGAGACCCAGTTCTTC
TRBJ1-2 | . | TRBV7-2 | . | CAIPVSWYGYTF | TGTGCCATACCGGTCTCGTGGTATGGCTACACCTTC
TRBJ2-3 | few | TRBV27 | . | CASSFRARPLTDTQYF | TGTGCCAGCAGCTTTAGAGCTAGACCCCTCACAGATACGCAGTATTTT
TRBJ1-2 | . | TRBV5-1 | . | CASSLERDGYGYTF | TGCGCCAGCAGCTTGGAGCGGGACGGCTATGGCTACACCTTC
TRBJ2-7 | . | TRBV20-1 | . | CSARLGGSEGEQYF | TGCAGTGCTAGATTAGGCGGATCTGAGGGCGAGCAGTACTTC
TRBJ2-5 | . | TRBV28 | . | CASSLWGRRGRETQYF | TGTGCCAGCAGTTTATGGGGGAGGAGGGGTAGAGAGACCCAGTACTTC
TRBJ1-1 | . | TRBV7-9 | . | CASSPPEVVSEAFF | TGTGCCAGCAGCCCCCCGGAAGTGGTTTCTGAAGCTTTCTTT
TRBJ2-1 | . | TRBV7-9 | TRBD2 | CASRGGGTVGEQFF | TGTGCCAGCAGGGGCGGGGGGACGGTGGGTGAGCAGTTCTTC
TRBJ2-2 | few | TRBV7-9 | . | CASSDTSSGELFF | TGTGCCAGCAGCGACACTAGCTCCGGGGAGCTGTTTTTT
TRBJ2-5 | . | TRBV7-2 | . | CASSRSGPSGRETQYF | TGTGCCAGCAGCCGCAGCGGGCCATCAGGGAGGGAGACCCAGTACTTC
TRBJ2-7 | few | TRBV24-1 | . | CAIEGTGTYEQYF | TGTGCCATCGAGGGGACGGGAACCTACGAGCAGTACTTC
TRBJ1-2 | . | TRBV29-1 | TRBD1 | CIVARRQGCNGYTF | TGCATCGTTGCTCGGCGACAGGGGTGTAATGGCTACACCTTC
TRBJ1-1 | . | TRBV12-5 | . | CASGRDARERAFF | TGTGCTAGTGGTCGGGACGCCCGGGAGCGGGCTTTCTTT
TRBJ1-2 | many | TRBV29-1 | TRBD1 | CSVARQGENYGYTF | TGCAGCGTTGCAAGACAGGGGGAAAACTATGGCTACACCTTC
TRBJ2-4 | many | TRBV20-1 | . | CSASSGAKNIQYF | TGCAGTGCTTCTTCAGGGGCCAAAAACATTCAGTACTTC
TRBJ1-5 | few | TRBV5-1 | . | CASSLKAGDQPQHF | TGCGCCAGCAGCTTAAAGGCAGGGGATCAGCCCCAGCATTTT
TRBJ2-5 | many | TRBV7-9 | . | CASSIGTKETQYF | TGTGCCAGCAGTATCGGGACCAAAGAGACCCAGTACTTC
TRBJ1-4 | many | TRBV7-2 | . | CASSLGSANEKLFF | TGTGCCAGCAGCTTAGGGAGTGCTAATGAAAAACTGTTTTTT
TRBJ2-1 | . | TRBV3-1 | . | CASGGLSYNEQFF | TGTGCCAGCGGGGGACTTTCCTACAATGAGCAGTTCTTC
TRBJ1-2 | . | TRBV12-5 | . | CASGGAHGYTF | TGTGCTAGTGGGGGCGCCCATGGCTACACCTTC
TRBJ1-1 | . | TRBV4-1 | . | CASSQDKGRVATEAFF | TGCGCCAGCAGCCAAGATAAGGGCAGGGTAGCCACTGAAGCTTTCTTT
TRBJ2-7 | . | TRBV7-9 | . | CASSRDMSSYEQYF | TGTGCCAGCAGCCGGGACATGAGCTCCTACGAGCAGTACTTC
TRBJ2-7 | few | TRBV10-3 | TRBD2 | CAISDPRRGGDEQYF | TGTGCCATCAGTGACCCTAGGCGGGGGGGGGACGAGCAGTACTTC
TRBJ2-7 | many | TRBV10-3 | TRBD2 | CAIGSGRQSYEQYF | TGTGCCATCGGGAGCGGGAGGCAATCCTACGAGCAGTACTTC
TRBJ2-6 | many | TRBV29-1 | . | CSVAPSGANVLTF | TGCAGCGTCGCCCCTTCTGGGGCCAACGTCCTGACTTTC
TRBJ2-6 | many | TRBV6-1 | . | CATGQSSSGANVLTF | TGTGCCACCGGACAGTCCAGCTCTGGGGCCAACGTCCTGACTTTC
TRBJ2-7 | . | TRBV6-2/TRBV6-3 | TRBD2 | CASRRTSGRADYEQYF | TGTGCCAGCAGAAGGACTAGCGGGCGCGCCGACTACGAGCAGTACTTC
TRBJ2-3 | . | TRBV20-1 | . | CSARGLLVPDTQYF | TGCAGTGCTAGGGGCCTACTTGTTCCAGATACGCAGTATTTT
TRBJ2-7 | . | TRBV5-1 | TRBD1 | CASSLAERGLEQYF | TGCGCCAGCAGCTTGGCCGAGAGGGGGCTCGAGCAGTACTTC
TRBJ2-7 | . | TRBV12-3/TRBV12-4 | TRBD1 | CASTGGQGSSYEQYF | TGTGCCAGCACAGGGGGACAGGGAAGCTCCTACGAGCAGTACTTC
TRBJ1-2 | few | TRBV5-1 | . | CASSLGSQGYTF | TGCGCCAGCAGCTTGGGCTCACAGGGCTACACCTTC
TRBJ1-5 | . | TRBV7-3 | . | CARTWAINQPQHF | TGTGCCCGGACGTGGGCTATCAATCAGCCCCAGCATTTT